One and the same sample provided the 24 T cell receptor beta chains below, sequenced in a study of cytomegalovirus exposure and HLA in healthy donors. Clones were sequenced by immunoSEQ multiplex PCR, and TCRdb holds only the in-frame ones, with some missing. Among 200,000 to 300,000 clones, about 87% were seen once, and the ten largest hold roughly 2.5%. The sample taken for sequencing was PBMCs. These receptor sequences come from a man younger than 35 in good health and CMV-seronegative.

The chain carries TRBV11-3 and TRBJ2-1, with D possibly TRBD2 on 7 matching bases. Germline CDR1 reads SGHNT; CDR2 reads YENEEA. This CDR3 has 15 amino acids. V lost 5 bases to trimming and J lost 5 bases, with 16 bases between them. CDR3 sequence: CASSLRGAIHNEQFF. The CDR3, as DNA: TGTGCCAGCAGCCTTCGGGGGGCCATTCACAATGAGCAGTTCTTC. Together with reference TRBV11-3 and TRBJ2-1, the CDR3 gives the full variable domain: EAGVVQSPRYKIIEKKQPVAFWCNPISGHNTLYWYLQNLGQGPELLIRYENEEAVDDSQLPKDRFSAERLKGVDSTLKIQPAELGDSAVYLCASSLRGAIHNEQFFGPGTRLTVL.

This chain uses TRBV9 with TRBJ2-2, with TRBD2 matching 10 bases. V dropped 0 bases and J dropped 6; count of bases not matched to a gene: 5. The germline V gene has CDR1 SGDLS and CDR2 YYNGEE. The CDR3 loop spans 16 amino acids. CDR3 DNA: TGTGCCAGCAGCGTAGGTCAGCGGGAGGGCCCCGGGGAGCTGTTTTTT. Encoded protein: CASSVGQREGPGELFF.

This clone appeared a single time. The rearrangement uses TRBV23-1 and TRBJ1-4; weak D call: TRBD1 (5 bases). TRBV23-1 qualifies as an ORF whose function is uncertain. This CDR3 has 15 residues. Trimming took off 6 bases at V and 7 bases at J, with 18 bases between the two ends. CDR3 sequence: CASSAIWGDGEKLFF. The DNA for the CDR3 is TGCGCCAGCAGCGCAATCTGGGGCGATGGTGAAAAACTGTTTTTT.

This chain uses TRBV5-8 with TRBJ1-6; 9 bases align to TRBD1. The germline CDR1 and CDR2 sequences are SGHTS and YDEGEE. With V trimmed by 8 bases and J by 12 bases, 6 bases remained unmatched. This CDR3 contains 12 residues. The CDR3 region is CASGQGLGPLHF. The CDR3 nucleotides read TGTGCCAGTGGACAGGGGCTGGGACCCCTCCACTTT.

The chain combines TRBV9 with TRBJ2-3; the match to TRBD2 covers 11 bases. V dropped 3 bases and J dropped 0; count of bases not matched to a gene: 3. CDR1 is SGDLS, CDR2 YYNGEE, per germline. The CDR3 covers 16 residues. The CDR3 region is CASSGRLAGSTDTQYF. CDR3 coding DNA: TGTGCCAGCAGCGGGAGACTAGCGGGGAGCACAGATACGCAGTATTTT.

J is TRBJ2-7 and V is TRBV5-1, with a weak D call TRBD2 (5 bases). V was pared by 0 bases and J by 2 bases, with 6 bases between. Germline V lookup: CDR1 SGHRS, CDR2 YFSETQ. This CDR3 has 13 residues. CDR3 protein: CASSLGGTYEQYF. The DNA for the CDR3 is TGCGCCAGCAGCTTGGGAGGGACCTACGAGCAGTACTTC.

The chain is built from TRBV25-1 and TRBJ2-1; D gene uncertain. Between the trimmed V and J ends, which lost 2 bases and 5 bases, there was a span of 13 bases. The CDR3 covers 15 residues. CDR1 MGHDK and CDR2 SYGVNS come from the germline V gene. CDR3 amino acids: CASSEPSLLNNEQFF. The CDR3 DNA reads TGTGCCAGCAGTGAACCTAGTCTCTTGAACAATGAGCAGTTCTTC.

The chain employs TRBV11-3 and TRBJ2-1; possibly TRBD2 for D (6 bases). The CDR3 runs 17 residues. Germline CDR1 and CDR2: SGHNT and YENEEA. V was trimmed by 5 bases and J by 0 bases, leaving 17 bases between them. In nucleotides, the CDR3 is TGTGCCAGCAGCCCGAAAGCGGGCGAGAGCTCCTACAATGAGCAGTTCTTC. It translates to CASSPKAGESSYNEQFF.

The V gene is TRBV15, the J gene TRBJ1-2, with 10 bases that match TRBD1. V gave up 6 bases and J gave up 4 bases; unmatched junction bases: 5. The CDR3 has 14 residues. CDR1 and CDR2 (germline): LNHNV, YYDKDF (reference sequence). The CDR3 region is CATRATGGGYGYTF. The DNA for the CDR3 is TGTGCCACCAGAGCGACAGGGGGCGGCTATGGCTACACCTTC. Together with reference TRBV15 and TRBJ1-2, the CDR3 gives the full variable domain: DAMVIQNPRYQVTQFGKPVTLSCSQTLNHNVMYWYQQKSSQAPKLLFHYYDKDFNNEADTPDNFQSRRPNTSFCFLDIRSPGLGDTAMYLCATRATGGGYGYTFGSGTRLTVV.

This clone turned up a few times. CDR3 in DNA: TGTGCCAGCGGGACAGGGGCCCACACCGGGGAGCTGTTTTTT. Translation: CASGTGAHTGELFF. V usage is TRBV7-2 and J usage is TRBJ2-2; TRBD1 matches at 10 bases. This CDR3 comprises 14 residues. CDR1 and CDR2 (germline): SGHTA, FQGNSA. Losses at the gene ends were 8 bases for V and 3 bases for J; bases not matched to a gene: 3.

The V and J genes are TRBV7-6 and TRBJ2-7, with D maybe TRBD1 (6 bases). Trimming shortened V by 0 bases and J by 7 bases, and 13 bases separated the two germline ends. Germline lookup yields CDR1 SGHVS and CDR2 FNYEAQ. There are 14 residues in the CDR3. The CDR3 here is CASSLAQGPGEQYF. The CDR3 DNA reads as TGTGCCAGCAGCTTAGCTCAGGGGCCTGGAGAGCAGTACTTC.

The V and J genes are TRBV2 and TRBJ1-5; 9 nucleotides match TRBD1. The germline V gene has CDR1 SNHLY and CDR2 FYNNEI. V was pared by 6 bases and J by 4 bases, with 7 bases of the junction left unmatched. The length of the CDR3 is 15 residues. The CDR3 reads CASSLDRGGNQPQHF. CDR3 bases: TGTGCCAGCAGCCTAGACAGGGGGGGAAATCAGCCCCAGCATTTT. The variable domain in full, with the rest retrieved from reference TRBV2 and TRBJ1-5, is EPEVTQTPSHQVTQMGQEVILRCVPISNHLYFYWYRQILGQKVEFLVSFYNNEISEKSEIFDDQFSVERPDGSNFTLKIRSTKLEDSAMYFCASSLDRGGNQPQHFGDGTRLSIL.

The rearrangement uses TRBV10-2 and TRBJ2-7; 8 positions match TRBD1. V lost 3 bases to trimming and J lost 5 bases; unmatched junction nucleotides: 9. Germline V gene data show CDR1 as WSHSY and CDR2 as SAAADI. The CDR3 runs to 15 residues. CDR3 sequence reads: CASSDWTGSGHEQYF. As DNA, the CDR3 is TGCGCCAGCAGTGATTGGACAGGGAGCGGGCACGAGCAGTACTTC.

The chain employs TRBV11-2 and TRBJ2-7; 8 positions match TRBD2. The CDR3 spans 15 residues. V lost 4 bases to trimming and J lost 6 bases; unmatched junction nucleotides: 11. From germline, CDR1 is SGHAT and CDR2 FQNNGV. CDR3: CASSSSPGGRLEQYF. The CDR3 DNA reads as TGTGCCAGCAGCTCATCTCCGGGGGGGCGGCTCGAGCAGTACTTC.

This clone came up once. V is TRBV4-3 and J is TRBJ2-3, with TRBD2 matching over 7 bases. With 0 bases clipped from V and 5 bases from J, the junction kept 14 bases outside the gene matches. Germline V gene data show CDR1 as LGHNA and CDR2 as YSLEER. The CDR3 covers 18 residues. The CDR3 here is CASSQDPPPGEGGDTQYF. The CDR3 DNA is TGCGCCAGCAGCCAAGATCCCCCGCCGGGGGAGGGCGGAGATACGCAGTATTTT.

The V call is TRBV11-3, the J call TRBJ2-1, with a weak D call TRBD2 (6 bases). Germline CDR1 reads SGHNT; CDR2 reads YENEEA. The V and J ends lost 3 bases and 7 bases respectively, with 16 bases between them. CDR3 length equals 15 residues. The CDR3 region has the DNA TGTGCCAGCAGCTTGATGGCGGGGCCGTCTAATGAGCAGTTCTTC. Translating it yields CASSLMAGPSNEQFF.

This chain uses TRBV29-1 with TRBJ1-2; TRBD1 agrees at 10 bases. Germline-derived CDR1 and CDR2 are SQVTM and ANQGSEA. V was pared by 3 bases and J by 6 bases, with 10 bases of the junction left unmatched. The CDR3 extends over 15 amino acids. The CDR3, as DNA: TGCAGCGTTGACAGGACAGGGGGTTTCGATGATGGCTACACCTTC. The encoded protein is CSVDRTGGFDDGYTF.

The chain carries TRBV7-8 and TRBJ2-1; D remains unclear. Deletions cut 5 bases from V and 7 bases from J, with 12 bases between. Per the germline V gene, CDR1 is SGHVS and CDR2 is FQNEAQ. The CDR3 runs 13 residues. The CDR3 region is CASSPPPSNEQFF. For the CDR3, the DNA is TGTGCCAGCAGCCCACCCCCTAGTAATGAGCAGTTCTTC.

The chain employs TRBV28 and TRBJ1-1; 7 nucleotides line up with TRBD1. J was trimmed by 8 bases and V by 6 bases; bases with no gene match: 12. The CDR3 extends over 14 amino acids. Per the germline V gene, CDR1 is MDHEN and CDR2 is SYDVKM. CDR3 sequence reads: CASRRDRAPGEAFF. The CDR3 DNA follows: TGTGCCAGCAGGCGTGACAGGGCCCCCGGGGAAGCTTTCTTT.

CDR3 loop: CATHRGSAGYTF. The CDR3 DNA follows: TGTGCCACCCACCGGGGATCTGCTGGCTACACCTTC. This chain links TRBV6-5 with TRBJ1-2; D not certain. The CDR3 consists of 12 residues. V shed 10 bases and J shed 7 bases, with 16 bases lying between them. From germline, CDR1 is MNHEY and CDR2 SVGAGI.

This clone was seen only a few times. The chain has TRBV27 and TRBJ1-5; D gene ambiguous. The CDR3 is 14 residues long. CDR1 MNHEY and CDR2 SMNVEV come from the germline V gene (reference sequence). Trimming cost V 0 bases and J 4 bases, with 7 bases left between them. The CDR3 is CASSLSWRNQPQHF. CDR3 nucleotides: TGTGCCAGCAGTTTATCGTGGAGGAATCAGCCCCAGCATTTT.

V usage is TRBV5-1 and J usage is TRBJ1-4, with TRBD1 as a possible D gene (6 bases). CDR1 and CDR2 (germline): SGHRS, YFSETQ. Trimming took off 4 bases at V and 7 bases at J, with 20 bases between the two ends. The CDR3 has 16 residues. Here the CDR3 DNA reads TGCGCCAGCAGCCCCCTCCCCCAGGGGCGCGTTGAAAAACTGTTTTTT. It codes for CASSPLPQGRVEKLFF. Complete variable domain (other parts from reference TRBV5-1 and TRBJ1-4): KAGVTQTPRYLIKTRGQQVTLSCSPISGHRSVSWYQQTPGQGLQFLFEYFSETQRNKGNFPGRFSGRQFSNSRSEMNVSTLELGDSALYLCASSPLPQGRVEKLFFGSGTQLSVL.

The V call is TRBV19, the J call TRBJ2-1; D possibly corresponds to TRBD1 (5 bases). The CDR3 totals 15 residues. The germline V and J ends were trimmed by 7 bases and 4 bases, with 17 bases remaining between them. CDR1 is LNHDA, CDR2 SQIVND, per germline (reference sequence). The CDR3, as DNA: TGTGCCAGTAATCATCCAGGACAAGCTTACAATGAGCAGTTCTTC. As protein: CASNHPGQAYNEQFF.

Concerning this clone: The same CDR3 is also encoded by other DNA sequences in this sample. CDR3 region: CASSSLAGGPGEQYF. The CDR3, as DNA: TGTGCCAGCAGCTCGCTAGCGGGAGGGCCCGGCGAGCAGTACTTC. The chain couples TRBV7-2 to TRBJ2-7; 12 bases agree with TRBD2. Germline-derived CDR1 and CDR2 are SGHTA and FQGNSA. The CDR3 is made up of 15 amino acids. V was clipped by 4 bases and J by 6 bases; unmatched bases: 7. The complete variable domain, with remaining parts taken from reference TRBV7-2 and TRBJ2-7, reads GAGVSQSPSNKVTEKGKDVELRCDPISGHTALYWYRQSLGQGLEFLIYFQGNSAPDKSGLPSDRFSAERTGGSVSTLTIQRTQQEDSAVYLCASSSLAGGPGEQYFGPGTRLTVT.